One T cell receptor (beta chain) is described in this entry. The antigen is unknown. For the second PCR, which ran for about 6 to 12 cycles, a sample-barcoded 5' primer and a J-beta primer mix were used. TCRdb fed the 5' RACE reads into MiXCR, producing one record per CDR3 protein. The sample carries roughly 700,000 distinct CDR3 sequences, approximately 49% recorded once. The sample belongs to a study of blood T cells in healthy people across ages. Study conclusions and caveats: CMV status of donors was not determined, possibly confounding expanded clonotype changes.

Germline-derived CDR1 and CDR2 are SGDLS and YYNGEE. The length of the CDR3 is 15 residues. The V end was cut by 0 bases, the J end by 6 bases, with 14 bases between. The source is a woman aged 55-69 years in good health. Source material: blood. This chain joins TRBV9 and TRBJ2-3; tentatively, D is TRBD1 (5 bases). The CDR3 DNA follows: TGTGCCAGCAGCGTAGGTAGGGGATACGGGGATACGCAGTATTTT. It codes for CASSVGRGYGDTQYF.